This T cell receptor beta chain is from a study of blood T cell repertoires in COVID-19 (dated by TCRdb to about 2020). About the full investigation: The collaborator samples originated in the United States, Italy and Spain and spanned the acute and convalescent phases of COVID-19. The prospective study material was composed of cDNA or gDNA derived from T cells, B-cell-depleted T cells, or PBMCs. Deeply sampled blood TCRbeta repertoires from subjects exposed to, actively infected with, or recovered from COVID-19 were included in the dataset. The repertoires were released in a freely available public database intended as a resource for research on the immune response to SARS-CoV-2. The samples were drawn from two sources: the first 160 participants of the ongoing ImmuneRACE study, and over 1,000 subjects contributed by 6 global collaborators. Nearly every sample came with metadata listing a de-identified subject ID, COVID-19 status, age in years and sex. HLA class I and class II types, where available, came from metadata supplied by the sample provider rather than from assay-based typing. General study outcomes and caveats: Clinical and demographic metadata were provided uncurated, with the amount varying by source and participant.

Enrolling through a virtual design, the prospective study's participants ranged in age from roughly 18 to 89 years and lived across around 25 United States geographic areas. Cohort assignment in the prospective study relied on participant-reported clinical history from a screening survey and a study questionnaire. A participant counted as exposed if, within 2 weeks of entering the study, that participant had been in contact with someone who had a PCR-confirmed or clinician-diagnosed COVID-19 case. In the prospective study, whole blood, serum and a nasopharyngeal or oropharyngeal swab were collected from each participant by mobile phlebotomists. Prospective study participants could optionally give additional blood draws and questionnaires over an approximately two-month period. Blood samples from the prospective study were shipped frozen or at room temperature prior to DNA extraction. The immunoSEQ Assay, a bias-controlled multiplex PCR, was used to amplify TCRbeta CDR3 regions from genomic DNA. The original pipeline was this. The number of nucleated cells in each sample was estimated by amplification of reference gene primers within the assay. Sequence reads were collapsed and filtered to measure the absolute abundance of every unique TCRbeta CDR3 rearrangement. For each sample, productive Simpson clonality was calculated as the square root of Simpson's diversity index across productive rearrangements. The immuneACCESS repertoire file appears here via TCRdb, limited to in-frame rearrangements. These files lack a portion of the clones; in checked studies, under half of the deficit traces to unresolved V genes, and the cause of the others is not known. V and J calls and clone size follow that table, whereas D and trimming were derived from the DNA. In all, the sample holds about 210,000 clones, and roughly 84% of those were seen once. The ten largest account for about 3.3% of the sample.

The germline V gene encodes CDR1 SGDLS and CDR2 YYNGEE. V is cut back by 4 bases and J by 2 bases, with 6 bases in the junction unmatched. CDR3 length: 15 amino acids, cysteine to phenylalanine. Of all the DNA, just the CDR3 is kept, 45 bases in frame from base 1. As concerns this clone: There is no known antigen for this receptor. The input lacks base qualities; no much larger clone sits a single base away.

Sequencing was done on a sample of PBMCs or T cells enriched from blood (not recorded which). Recombination connected TRBV9 to TRBJ2-1; 7 bases in the middle match TRBD1. The sequence came from a woman in her thirties who had been exposed to COVID-19. The CDR3 in this case is CASSFRQGPYNEQFF. The bases read TGTGCCAGCAGCTTCCGACAGGGACCCTACAATGAGCAGTTCTTC.